The sequence of this T cell receptor beta chain was determined in a study of beta chain features in type 1 diabetes. Whole-study findings and limits: Equally in patients and controls, PCR might preferentially amplify shorter templates. Across patients, naive, central memory and Treg TCRB repertoires exhibited apparently greater similarity than was observed across healthy donors. Shortening that was moderate but significant affected the TCRB CDR3s of Type 1 diabetes patients in all four CD4+ subsets. When VDJ junctions were examined, type 1 diabetes patients showed fewer insertions and more deletions.

This clone has more than one count but fewer than ten. Antigen: not known. The sequenced template was cDNA made from the entire isolated RNA. Naive, central memory and regulatory T cell samples came to a mean of about 3.9 million reads. The table came from immunoSEQ multiplex PCR; TCRdb's copy has only in-frame clones and leaves some out. The repertoire has about 160,000 clones, 7.8% of them found once; the top ten carry about 0.95%. CDR1 is SGHRS, CDR2 YFSETQ, per germline. The CDR3 length is 14 residues. V gave up 6 bases and J gave up 7 bases; unmatched junction bases: 9. The TCR sequence derives from a woman in her thirties or forties with type 1 diabetes. Sequencing input: central memory CD4+ T cells from blood. The rearrangement links TRBV5-1 to TRBJ2-1, with 8 positions matching TRBD2. CDR3 bases: TGCGCCAGCACCCCTCCGGGGGGGCAGAATGAGCAGTTCTTC. Its protein product is CASTPPGGQNEQFF.